The clone carrying this TCR beta chain showed up many times. Its antigen is not known. There are 15 residues in the CDR3. The ends were cut back, 2 bases at V and 1 base at J, with 11 bases in the middle. Germline assignment: CDR1 MGHRA and CDR2 YSYEKL. The record originates from a study of neurological immune-mediated disorders. Study-wide findings and caveats: Phylogenetic grouping assigned the repertoires of 18 of 34 multiple sclerosis patients to a single related-CDR3 cluster, which may represent a signature.

TCRdb reanalysed the 5' RACE reads using MiXCR and keeps one entry per CDR3 protein. The top ten clones hold about 3% of a sample with 80,000 to 100,000 distinct CDR3 sequences, approximately 3.5% of them seen once. The TCR comes from a woman aged 45-65 years with multiple sclerosis. The chain couples TRBV4-1 to TRBJ1-2, with D uncertain. The specimen sequenced was PBMCs. The CDR3 spells CASSQPLARNYGYTF. CDR3 in DNA: TGCGCCAGCAGCCAACCCCTGGCCCGTAACTATGGCTACACCTTC.